This T cell receptor beta chain was identified during a study of shared clonotypes between healthy human individuals. Study-wide context: Each donor's CD4 naive and CD4 memory cells filled three plates apiece, CD8 naive two, and CD8 memory one. Whole-study results and caveats: In having few donors, the study represented limited genetic and exposure-history diversity.

In regard to this clone: Antigen specificity is unknown. Other DNA variants within this sample encode the same CDR3.

Donors were healthy HIV-negative adults without recently reported acute infections or vaccinations. DNA at about 210 ng, around 30,000 T cell genomes, went into sorted-subset replicate PCRs. Some clones are missing from TCRdb's copy, which holds only in-frame ones; the method was immunoSEQ multiplex PCR. Found here are about 2.3 million clones, 80% to 95% of them singletons; the top ten hold around 0.35%. The CDR3 runs to 14 residues. Trimming removed 5 bases from V and 3 bases from J; junction bases left unmatched: 4. The germline V gene has CDR1 LNHNV and CDR2 YYDKDF (reference sequence). This rearrangement joins TRBV15 to TRBJ1-5, with 7 bases aligning to TRBD1. Input material: naive CD4+ T cells from PBMCs. As to subset: CD45RA+ positively selected. The clonotype was recovered from a man between 18 and 35 years old in good health. Some clones in this sample may be carry-over from other donors' samples. The CDR3, as DNA: TGTGCCACCAGCCGGGGACAGAACAATCAGCCCCAGCATTTT. As protein: CATSRGQNNQPQHF.